This record looks at one T cell receptor (beta chain) sequence and its context. This sample was taken from a study of blood T cells in healthy people across ages. Sample-barcoded 5' priming and a J-beta primer mix drove a second PCR of about 6 to 11 cycles. TCRdb re-analysed the 5' RACE reads in MiXCR, keeping a single row per CDR3 protein. Counted here are about 1 million distinct CDR3 sequences, approximately 26% occurring once; the ten biggest clones make up less than 0.75%. This CDR3 has 16 residues. Germline V CDR1 and CDR2: MGHRA, YSYEKL. With 4 bases clipped from V and 2 bases from J, the junction kept 8 bases outside the gene matches. These same data were also listed under a study on T cells of mothers and their children.

The chain is built from TRBV4-1 and TRBJ1-1; TRBD1 matches 9 bases. The source material was blood. The sequence was obtained from a girl aged 2-15 years in good health. CDR3 region: CASSRHLQGANTEAFF. The CDR3 DNA is TGCGCCAGCAGCCGCCACCTACAGGGGGCAAACACTGAAGCTTTCTTT.